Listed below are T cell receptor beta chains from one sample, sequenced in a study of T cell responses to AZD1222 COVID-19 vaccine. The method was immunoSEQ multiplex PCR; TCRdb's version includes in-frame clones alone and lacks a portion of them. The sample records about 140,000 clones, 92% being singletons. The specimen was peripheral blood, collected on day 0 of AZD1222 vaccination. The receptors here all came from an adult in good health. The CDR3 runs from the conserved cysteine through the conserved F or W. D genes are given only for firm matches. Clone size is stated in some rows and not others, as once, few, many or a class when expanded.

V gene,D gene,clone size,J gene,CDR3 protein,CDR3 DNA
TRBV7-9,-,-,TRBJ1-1,CASRLGAGDTEAFF,TGTGCCAGCCGACTGGGGGCGGGGGACACTGAAGCTTTCTTT
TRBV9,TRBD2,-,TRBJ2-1,CASGRAAYEQFF,TGTGCCAGCGGGAGGGCAGCTTATGAGCAGTTCTTC
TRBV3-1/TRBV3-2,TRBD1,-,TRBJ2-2,CASSQTRGLHTGELFF,TGTGCCAGCAGCCAGACCAGGGGGCTTCACACCGGGGAGCTGTTTTTT
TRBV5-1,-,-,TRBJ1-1,CASSFSGGTEAFF,TGCGCCAGCAGCTTTTCAGGAGGCACTGAAGCTTTCTTT
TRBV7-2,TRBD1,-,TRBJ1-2,CASSVWTGGGYGYTF,TGTGCCAGCAGCGTGTGGACAGGGGGCGGTTACGGCTACACCTTC
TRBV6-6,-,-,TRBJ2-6,CASSYDRSSGANVLTF,TGTGCCAGCAGTTACGACCGCAGCTCTGGGGCCAACGTCCTGACTTTC
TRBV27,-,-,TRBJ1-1,CASRVLTNTEAFF,TGTGCCAGCAGAGTACTAACGAACACTGAAGCTTTCTTT
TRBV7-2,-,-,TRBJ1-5,CASSFSGGTNQPQHF,TGTGCCAGCAGCTTTTCCGGGGGCACTAATCAGCCCCAGCATTTT
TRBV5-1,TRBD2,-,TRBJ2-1,CASNPLAGADNEQFF,TGCGCCAGCAACCCACTAGCGGGCGCCGACAATGAGCAGTTCTTC
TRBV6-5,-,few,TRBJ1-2,CASRLGGGRGGYTF,TGTGCCAGCAGACTGGGTGGGGGCAGGGGTGGCTACACCTTC
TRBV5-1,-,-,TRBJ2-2,CASSLATGHTGELFF,TGCGCCAGCAGCTTGGCAACGGGTCACACCGGGGAGCTGTTTTTT
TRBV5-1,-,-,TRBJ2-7,CASSIDSRDEQYF,TGCGCCAGCAGCATAGACTCCCGGGACGAGCAGTACTTC
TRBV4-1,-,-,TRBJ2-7,CASSQVEESSYEQYF,TGCGCCAGCAGCCAAGTTGAGGAGAGCTCCTACGAGCAGTACTTC
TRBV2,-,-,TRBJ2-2,CASSPRPTGELFF,TGTGCCAGCAGCCCACGGCCCACCGGGGAGCTGTTTTTT
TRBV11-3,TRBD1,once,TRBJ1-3,CASSLGAPTGPTSGNTIYF,TGTGCCAGCAGCTTAGGGGCCCCGACAGGGCCAACCTCTGGAAACACCATATATTTT
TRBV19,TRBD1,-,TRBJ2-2,CASSILAGGGGELFF,TGTGCCAGTAGTATACTAGCAGGGGGCGGCGGGGAGCTGTTTTTT
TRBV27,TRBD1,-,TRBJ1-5,CASSLSRTGYNQPQHF,TGTGCCAGCAGTTTATCGAGGACAGGGTACAATCAGCCCCAGCATTTT
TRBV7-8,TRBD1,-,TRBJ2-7,CASSLDMDRGNYEQYF,TGTGCCAGCAGCTTGGATATGGACAGGGGGAATTACGAGCAGTACTTC
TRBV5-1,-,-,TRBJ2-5,CASSFRLSETQYF,TGCGCCAGCAGCTTCCGACTTTCAGAGACCCAGTACTTC
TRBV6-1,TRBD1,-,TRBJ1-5,CASSAGQGRYSNQPQHF,TGTGCCAGCAGTGCGGGACAGGGTCGGTATAGCAATCAGCCCCAGCATTTT
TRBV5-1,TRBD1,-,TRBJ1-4,CASSGGQAEKLFF,TGCGCCAGCAGCGGGGGACAGGCTGAAAAACTGTTTTTT
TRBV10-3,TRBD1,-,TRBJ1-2,CAISESTGGGYTF,TGTGCCATCAGTGAGTCGACAGGGGGCGGATACACCTTC
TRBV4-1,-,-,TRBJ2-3,CASSQARVSSTDTQYF,TGCGCCAGCAGCCAAGCGAGGGTATCTAGCACAGATACGCAGTATTTT
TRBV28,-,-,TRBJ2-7,CASSLVGREGQYF,TGTGCCAGCAGTTTGGTCGGCAGGGAAGGGCAGTACTTC